This TCR beta chain was sequenced in a study of identical twins (dated by TCRdb to the mid-2010s). Background for the entire study: TCR alpha and beta repertoires from monozygotic twins, unrelated adults of various ages and cord blood were deep-sequenced to test whether fetal clonotypes persist. Replicate twin experiments were performed at different times using different library preparation protocols to rule out contamination. What the research found in general, with its limitations: In monozygotic twins, recombination models systematically underestimated out-of-frame TCR alpha sharing, but the models matched the sharing seen between unrelated individuals. Fewer insertions were carried by abundant cord blood beta clonotypes; a weaker similar trend was observed in young adult naive repertoires, while no such trend was observed in memory repertoires. Because the same donors could not be followed over many years, conclusions were based on cross-sectional statistical analysis. Compared with coincidental sharing between unrelated individuals, an excess of low generation-probability sequences was observed among out-of-frame TCR alpha sequences shared between twins. Zero-insertion analyses could be partly confounded by invariant T cells such as MAIT and iNKT, although diverse VJ usage argued against such confounding for most clonotypes. The excess sharing between twins in beta out-of-frame sequences was weaker because fewer shared sequences reduced the signal-to-noise ratio.

Every donor in the study was a healthy Caucasian. Three unrelated non-twin adults were also sequenced: a male aged 18 to 30, a male aged 50 to 60 and a female aged 50 to 60. Using Miltenyi CD45RO+ enrichment and human naive T-cell isolation kits, memory (CD45RO+) and naive T cells were isolated from PBMC. A few counts support this clonotype. Its target antigen remains unknown. The input lacks base qualities; no much larger clone sits a single base away. Library preparation employed 5' RACE. For sequencing, an Illumina HiSeq 2000 was employed. Template switching introduced a universal primer binding site; the final cDNA contained a unique molecular identifier, enabling accurate counting of TCR cDNA molecules. Specific primers in the conserved constant-segment region were used to synthesize first-strand cDNA for the TCR alpha and beta chains. To control for contamination, every cDNA library was double barcoded, receiving both a SMART-Mk sample barcode and Illumina barcodes. TruSeq adapter sequences, together with Illumina sample barcodes, were added in two successive PCR steps. Sequencing of the TCR alpha and beta cDNA libraries was done on the Illumina HiSeq platform using custom primers. Regarding the original processing steps: MiGEC was used to process raw reads and extract unique molecular identifiers, and MiXCR was used to find CDR3 positions. For each individual, recombination models were inferred using an EM algorithm with the repgenHMM and IGoR tools. The analysis of shared clonotypes was done with the tcR package in R, with sharing normalized by the product of cloneset sizes. To study raw recombination without the effects of thymic and clonal selection, out-of-frame nonproductive sequences were analyzed. TCRdb reran the public reads through fastp at Q25 and MiXCR, keeping productive beta chains. Every CDR3 protein is listed once, alongside the most common genes and DNA of its rows. The V and J calls here are based on TCRdb, not the publication. For this sample there are 420,000 or so distinct CDR3 sequences; less than 20% appear just once. Around 10% of the sample lies in the top ten.

According to the germline V gene (reference sequence), CDR1 reads LNHDA and CDR2 reads SQIVND. V lost 4 bases and J lost 4 bases, and the count of bases not matched to a germline gene is 6. The CDR3 starts with the cysteine, ends with the phenylalanine, and has 14 residues. Only the CDR3 portion is preserved as DNA: 42 bases, with reading frame beginning at the first base. Sequenced sample: naive T cells sorted from blood. The intended sense of this specimen's cell subset or site label: cells isolated with a human naive T-cell isolation kit. This clonotype was obtained from a man aged 50 to 60 in good health. The chain joins TRBV19 to TRBJ2-7; TRBD1 lines up with 8 middle nucleotides. In nucleotide form, the sequence is TGTGCCAGTAGTACATACAGGGGGAGGTACGAGCAGTACTTC. Its translation is CASSTYRGRYEQYF.